This is a list of T cell receptor beta chains from one sample in a study of control samples from healthy donors and cancer patients. The assay was immunoSEQ multiplex PCR, and TCRdb's table has in-frame clones only and misses some. The sample records 15,000 to 20,000 clones, roughly 91% being singletons. Sample: PBMCs. The source is a man between 60 and 75 years old with head and neck cancer. Each CDR3 is given with its conserved first and last residue. The order of the fields is V gene, J gene, CDR3 protein.

TRBV9,TRBJ1-1,CASSVEPTGGTEAFF
TRBV6-5,TRBJ2-7,CASSYGGARHEQYF
TRBV5-6,TRBJ1-1,CASSLGLGQPNTEAFF
TRBV27,TRBJ2-1,CASRRDQGGEQFF
TRBV3-1/TRBV3-2,TRBJ2-6,CASSPPTGGITGANVLTF
TRBV11-2,TRBJ2-5,CASSLQYQETQYF
TRBV29-1,TRBJ1-5,CSVGYREAQHF
TRBV7-9,TRBJ1-1,CASSPRETEAFF
TRBV6-5,TRBJ1-1,CASSFDSTGGTEAFF
TRBV2,TRBJ1-2,CASSPREYSNYGYTF
TRBV5-1,TRBJ2-1,CASSIREAGEQFF
TRBV13,TRBJ2-2,CASSSQLAGVGRGTGELFF
TRBV5-1,TRBJ2-3,CASSLLPGPRNTDTQYF
TRBV5-6,TRBJ1-1,CASSQSRAEAFF
TRBV18,TRBJ2-7,CASSPERGYEQYF